This TCR beta chain was found in a study of identical twins. Regarding the study as a whole: It was possible that invariant MAIT and iNKT cells partly confounded the zero-insertion analyses.

This clonotype was seen a few times. What it binds is unknown. cDNA molecules carried unique molecular identifiers, and template switching added a universal primer site. TCRdb fed the 5' RACE reads into MiXCR, producing one record per CDR3 protein. The table has more than 1.5 million distinct CDR3 sequences, about 31% seen once. Trimming removed 4 bases from V and 0 bases from J; junction bases left unmatched: 6. The V gene's germline CDR1 is SGHTA and CDR2 FQGNSA. The CDR3 loop spans 15 amino acids. The origin of this receptor is a newborn girl in good health. This rearrangement joins TRBV7-2 to TRBJ2-7; 7 bases map to TRBD2. The sample comprised cord blood. The CDR3 DNA follows: TGTGCCAGCAGCTCACGCAGGACTAGCTCCTACGAGCAGTACTTC. Its protein is CASSSRRTSSYEQYF.